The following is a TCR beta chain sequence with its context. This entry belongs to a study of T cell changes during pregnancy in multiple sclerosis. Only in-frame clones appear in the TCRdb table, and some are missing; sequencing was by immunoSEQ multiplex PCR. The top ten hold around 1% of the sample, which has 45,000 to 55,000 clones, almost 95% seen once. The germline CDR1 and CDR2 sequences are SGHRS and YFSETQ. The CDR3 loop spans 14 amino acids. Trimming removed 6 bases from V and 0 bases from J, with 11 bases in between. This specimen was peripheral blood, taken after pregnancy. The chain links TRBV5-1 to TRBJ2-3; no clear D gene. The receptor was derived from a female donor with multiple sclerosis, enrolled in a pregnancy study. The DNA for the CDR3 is TGCGCCAGCAAGGCCGACATAAGCACAGATACGCAGTATTTT. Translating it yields CASKADISTDTQYF.